The rows below give T cell receptor beta chains drawn from one sample of a study of blood T cell repertoires in COVID-19. Profiling relied on immunoSEQ multiplex PCR, and the TCRdb table lists in-frame clones only, not all of them. The repertoire holds 140,000 to 150,000 clones, with 65% to 90% as singletons. The sample consisted of peripheral blood. The receptors here all came from a human donor in a cohort sampled during active COVID-19. CDR3s include the opening cysteine and the closing phenylalanine or tryptophan. D genes are given only for firm matches. A clone size is listed for some rows: how often the clone was seen (once, few, many), or a class if it is expanded.

V gene	clone size	CDR3 length	D gene	J gene	CDR3 protein	CDR3 DNA
TRBV28	NA	16	NA	TRBJ2-7	CASSFGVRGLSYEQYF	TGTGCCAGCAGTTTTGGGGTCAGGGGTCTCTCCTACGAGCAGTACTTC
TRBV15	NA	15	NA	TRBJ2-2	CATSSLAGWTGELFF	TGTGCCACCAGCAGTTTGGCAGGGTGGACCGGGGAGCTGTTTTTT
TRBV28	NA	14	NA	TRBJ2-7	CASSLGGYGNEQYF	TGTGCCAGCAGTTTGGGCGGGTATGGGAACGAGCAGTACTTC
TRBV9	NA	12	NA	TRBJ1-6	CASSPLNSPLHF	TGTGCCAGCAGCCCCCTCAATTCACCCCTCCACTTT
TRBV3-1/TRBV3-2	NA	15	TRBD1	TRBJ2-7	CASSLRQGGIYEQYF	TGTGCCAGCAGCTTGCGACAGGGGGGAATCTACGAGCAGTACTTC
TRBV3-1/TRBV3-2	NA	15	TRBD1	TRBJ2-3	CASSLGQVILDTQYF	TGTGCCAGCAGCCTTGGACAGGTGATTTTGGATACGCAGTATTTT
TRBV27	NA	15	TRBD1	TRBJ1-1	CASRHPGGRSTEAFF	TGTGCCAGCAGACACCCAGGGGGAAGGAGCACTGAAGCTTTCTTT
TRBV9	NA	18	TRBD1	TRBJ2-2	CASSRRGTGTRDTGELFF	TGTGCCAGCAGCCGCCGTGGGACAGGGACCCGGGACACCGGGGAGCTGTTTTTT
TRBV12-3/TRBV12-4	NA	13	TRBD1	TRBJ2-5	CASSSGTGRSQYF	TGTGCCAGCAGTTCCGGGACAGGGAGGTCCCAGTACTTC
TRBV19	NA	15	NA	TRBJ2-2	CASSIRGQNTGELFF	TGTGCCAGTAGTATTCGGGGACAGAACACCGGGGAGCTGTTTTTT
TRBV7-2	NA	12	NA	TRBJ2-5	CASSPGVETQYF	TGTGCCAGCAGCCCGGGGGTAGAGACCCAGTACTTC
TRBV4-1	once	16	NA	TRBJ2-3	CASSQEGRALTDTQYF	TGCGCCAGCAGCCAAGAAGGCAGGGCCCTCACAGATACGCAGTATTTT
TRBV5-6	NA	13	NA	TRBJ2-7	CASSTGAVDEQYF	TGTGCCAGCAGCACGGGAGCGGTAGACGAGCAGTACTTC
TRBV7-6	NA	16	NA	TRBJ2-3	CASSTVRGRDTDTQYF	TGTGCCAGCAGCACAGTCAGGGGCAGGGACACAGATACGCAGTATTTT
TRBV4-1	NA	15	NA	TRBJ1-5	CASSQDPAGNQPQHF	TGCGCCAGCAGCCAAGACCCCGCGGGCAATCAGCCCCAGCATTTT
TRBV9	NA	16	TRBD2	TRBJ2-2	CASSPPSSGGRGELFF	TGTGCCAGCAGCCCCCCGTCGAGCGGGGGGCGCGGGGAGCTGTTTTTT
TRBV28	NA	14	TRBD1	TRBJ2-5	CASSWDRLQETQYF	TGTGCCAGCAGTTGGGACAGGCTGCAAGAGACCCAGTACTTC
TRBV6-1	NA	13	TRBD1	TRBJ1-1	CASSETRDRKAFF	TGTGCCAGCAGTGAAACACGGGACAGGAAAGCTTTCTTT
TRBV6-6	NA	15	TRBD1	TRBJ1-6	CASSYSGTANSPLHF	TGTGCCAGCAGTTACTCTGGGACAGCCAATTCACCCCTCCACTTT
TRBV9	NA	16	TRBD2	TRBJ2-3	CASSELAGGYTDTQYF	TGTGCCAGCAGCGAACTAGCGGGAGGCTACACAGATACGCAGTATTTT
TRBV18	NA	15	NA	TRBJ2-1	CASSPIAGVHNEQFF	TGTGCCAGCTCACCTATCGCAGGGGTGCACAATGAGCAGTTCTTC
TRBV9	once	20	TRBD1	TRBJ2-7	CASSVAPDFRTGGLSYEQYF	TGTGCCAGCAGCGTAGCACCAGATTTTAGGACAGGGGGGCTCTCCTACGAGCAGTACTTC
TRBV6-1	NA	15	TRBD2	TRBJ2-7	CASSDGLASSYEQYF	TGTGCCAGCAGTGATGGACTAGCGAGCTCCTACGAGCAGTACTTC
TRBV5-1	once	17	NA	TRBJ2-5	CASSFEPQGTGVETQYF	TGCGCCAGCAGCTTCGAACCCCAGGGGACCGGGGTAGAGACCCAGTACTTC
TRBV19	NA	16	TRBD2	TRBJ2-1	CASSHLAGGLNNEQFF	TGTGCCAGTAGCCATCTAGCGGGAGGGTTGAACAATGAGCAGTTCTTC
TRBV5-4	NA	13	TRBD2	TRBJ2-1	CASSLAGGNEQFF	TGTGCCAGCAGCTTAGCGGGGGGCAATGAGCAGTTCTTC